This T cell receptor (beta chain) is from a study of shared clonotypes between healthy human individuals. Cells designated naive CD8 were CD45RO-negative and were positively selected for CCR7, with terminally differentiated effector memory CD45RA+ cells excluded. V was trimmed by 7 bases and J by 8 bases, leaving 21 bases between them. Germline-derived CDR1 and CDR2 are MNHEY and SMNVEV (reference sequence). CDR3 length equals 15 residues. This table comes from immunoSEQ multiplex PCR, and its TCRdb copy is limited to in-frame clones, with some not included. The table records about 2.2 million clones, just over 90% of them present only once.

The clonotype was recovered from a man younger than 35 in good health. Some clones in this sample may be carry-over from other donors' samples. Input material: naive CD8+ T cells from PBMCs. The chain uses TRBV27 and TRBJ2-1; D is perhaps TRBD1 or TRBD2 (5 bases each). The DNA of the CDR3 is TGTGCCAGCACCCTTTACCCTAGCTGGGGCGATGAGCAGTTCTTC. As protein: CASTLYPSWGDEQFF.